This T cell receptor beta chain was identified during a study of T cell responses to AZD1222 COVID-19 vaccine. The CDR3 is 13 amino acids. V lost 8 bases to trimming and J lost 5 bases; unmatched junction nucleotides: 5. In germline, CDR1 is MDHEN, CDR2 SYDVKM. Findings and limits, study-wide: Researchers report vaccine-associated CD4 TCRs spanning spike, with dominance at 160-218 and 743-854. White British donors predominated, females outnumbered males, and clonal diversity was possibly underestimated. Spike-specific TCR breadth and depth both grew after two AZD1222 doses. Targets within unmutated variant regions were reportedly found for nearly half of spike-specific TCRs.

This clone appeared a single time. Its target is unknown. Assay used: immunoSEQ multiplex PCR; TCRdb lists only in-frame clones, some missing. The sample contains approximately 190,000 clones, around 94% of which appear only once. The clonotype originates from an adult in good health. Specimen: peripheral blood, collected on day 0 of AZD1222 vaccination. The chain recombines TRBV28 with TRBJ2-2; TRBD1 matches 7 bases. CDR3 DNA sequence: TGTGCCAGCCCCGACAGGGCAACCGGGGAGCTGTTTTTT. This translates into CASPDRATGELFF.